This T cell receptor (beta chain) was identified during a study of T cells in Graves' hyperthyroidism and ophthalmopathy. Patients affected by ophthalmopathy presented a Clinical Activity Score of at least 3, a NOSPECS grade of at least 4, and disease duration below 3 months. Exclusion criteria comprised uncontrolled infection, other autoimmune disease, pregnancy or lactation. Diagnoses were made from clinical symptoms, serum measures (thyroxine and TRAb), thyroid ultrasound and orbital computed tomography. Extraction of PBMCs used around 9.6 ml of fresh peripheral blood. This clonotype was detected many times. What was amplified from RNA transcripts were TCR beta CDR3 regions. The primer set for the first-round RT-PCR of the TCR CDR3 was HTBI. TCRdb called the multiplex PCR reads again in MiXCR, with one record for every CDR3 protein. The sample consists of about 380,000 distinct CDR3 sequences, roughly 20% of them appearing once.

Per the germline V gene, CDR1 is SEHNR and CDR2 is FQNEAQ (reference sequence). The CDR3 has 15 amino acids. V lost 5 bases to trimming and J lost 5 bases, with 18 bases between them. J is TRBJ1-1 and V is TRBV7-9; D is unresolved. Material for sequencing was blood. This clonotype originated in a man between 18 and 29 years old with Graves' ophthalmopathy. Written as DNA, the CDR3 is TGTGCCAGCAGCCCGGCGCGGCAGAAGAGGACTGAAGCTTTCTTT. It translates to CASSPARQKRTEAFF. Together with reference TRBV7-9 and TRBJ1-1, the CDR3 gives the full variable domain: DTGVSQNPRHKITKRGQNVTFRCDPISEHNRLYWYRQTLGQGPEFLTYFQNEAQLEKSRLLSDRFSAERPKGSFSTLEIQRTEQGDSAMYLCASSPARQKRTEAFFGQGTRLTVV.